This T cell receptor (beta chain) was captured in a study of human T cells and chemical hapten exposure. Study as a whole: Patients, largely female, had alopecia areata, totalis or universalis.

MiXCR, applied by TCRdb to the RACE reads, yields one record per CDR3 protein. The sample lists fewer than 500,000 distinct CDR3 sequences, nearly 5% seen once, with approximately 2.3% in the top ten. Germline V lookup: CDR1 ENHRY, CDR2 SYGVKD. This CDR3 has 18 residues. V dropped 0 bases and J dropped 2; count of bases not matched to a gene: 6. This clonotype has at least ten counts. Its target is unknown. Time point denoted: patch test 1, 2 weeks after DPC sensitization. Treatment given: therapeutic diphenylcyclopropenone sensitization with weekly scalp DPC. Whole blood that had not been fractionated was the source of extracted total RNA. Study-wide points: No alteration of TCRs above 1 in 1000 frequency was seen with DPC sensitization.

This receptor was obtained from a woman aged 50 to 60 with alopecia areata. Some clones in this sample may be carry-over from other donors' samples. Material: whole blood, obtained in connection with sensitization to the hapten diphenylcyclopropenone (DPC). The chain recombines TRBV10-3 with TRBJ2-3; TRBD2 aligns across 12 bases. The CDR3 loop reads CAISESSLAGGYTDTQYF. The CDR3 coding sequence is TGTGCCATCAGTGAGTCGAGTCTAGCGGGAGGGTACACAGATACGCAGTATTTT.